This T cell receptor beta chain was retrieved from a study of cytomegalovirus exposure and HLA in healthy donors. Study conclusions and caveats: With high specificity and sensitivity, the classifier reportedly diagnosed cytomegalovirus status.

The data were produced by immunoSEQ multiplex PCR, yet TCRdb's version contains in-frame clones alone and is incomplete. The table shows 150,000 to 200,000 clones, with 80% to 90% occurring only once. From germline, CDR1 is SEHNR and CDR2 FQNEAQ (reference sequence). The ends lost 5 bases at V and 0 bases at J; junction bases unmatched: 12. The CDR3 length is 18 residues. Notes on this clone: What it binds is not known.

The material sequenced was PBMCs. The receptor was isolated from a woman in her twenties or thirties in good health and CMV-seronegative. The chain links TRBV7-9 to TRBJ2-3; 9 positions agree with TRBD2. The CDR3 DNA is TGTGCCAGCAGCAGACTCTTAGGCGGGGGGGAAAGCACAGATACGCAGTATTTT. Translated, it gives CASSRLLGGGESTDTQYF.